This T cell receptor beta chain is drawn from a study of T-cell memory formation after mild COVID-19. The study's findings and limits: Within pre-infection memory, some responding clones were found, suggesting cross-reactive memory joined.

TCRdb reprocessed the 5' RACE reads via MiXCR and lists one record per CDR3 protein. This sample has 250,000 to 400,000 distinct CDR3 sequences, with 13% to 15% found just once. Germline V CDR1 and CDR2: SGHAT, FQNNGV. V was cut by 1 base and J by 4 bases, with 8 bases left in between. This CDR3 is built from 13 residues. This clonotype has more than one count but fewer than ten. Antigen specificity is unknown. The J gene is TRBJ2-7, the V gene TRBV11-2; D not certain. The receptor's source is a man younger than 30 who had mild COVID-19 (a few samples of this study predate the infection). Cell type and time point are not known. Sequenced sample: PBMCs or a T cell subset sorted from them (not recorded which). CDR3 residues: CASSLVAVYEQYF. The CDR3 region has the DNA TGTGCCAGCAGCTTAGTAGCAGTTTACGAGCAGTACTTC.